The 25 T cell receptor beta chains given below trace back to one sample, sequenced in a study of cytomegalovirus exposure and HLA in healthy donors. PCR used 60 Vbeta primers and 13 Jbeta primers. Sequencing was performed with immunoSEQ multiplex PCR; in TCRdb, only in-frame clones are kept and a portion is missing. The ten top clones account for over 1%, within a sample of 150,000 to 200,000 clones. The specimen was PBMCs. The receptors shown here come from a woman in her sixties in good health and CMV-seronegative.

This chain uses TRBV7-3 with TRBJ2-1; D possibly corresponds to TRBD2 (6 bases). The germline gives CDR1 SGHTA, CDR2 FQGTGA. The V and J ends lost 6 bases and 10 bases respectively, with 19 bases between them. The CDR3 loop spans 14 amino acids. The CDR3 protein is CASSPSTGTREQFF. The CDR3, as DNA: TGTGCCAGCAGTCCATCGACCGGGACTCGAGAGCAGTTCTTC.

V gene TRBV6-5 combines with J gene TRBJ2-3, with TRBD1 matching 8 bases. The V gene end was trimmed by 2 bases and the J gene end by 5 bases; junction bases not matched to a gene: 0. The CDR3 has 13 amino acids. The germline V gene has CDR1 MNHEY and CDR2 SVGAGI. The CDR3 protein is CASSYDRGDTQYF. The CDR3 DNA reads as TGTGCCAGCAGTTACGACAGGGGAGATACGCAGTATTTT.

The chain links TRBV5-8 to TRBJ1-2, with 7 bases lining up with TRBD1. Germline-derived CDR1 and CDR2 are SGHTS and YDEGEE. The V segment lost 4 bases and the J segment 4 bases; nucleotides outside the gene matches: 4. The length of the CDR3 is 13 residues. Here the CDR3 DNA reads TGTGCCAGCAGCCCCGACAGGGCCTATGGCTACACCTTC. Translation gives CASSPDRAYGYTF.

This chain joins TRBV7-2 and TRBJ2-6; D is unresolved. Germline lookup yields CDR1 SGHTA and CDR2 FQGNSA. V gave up 8 bases and J gave up 2 bases, with 7 bases separating them. The CDR3 is 13 residues long. CDR3: CASDTTGANVLTF. The CDR3 DNA is TGTGCCAGCGACACGACTGGGGCCAACGTCCTGACTTTC.

This chain connects TRBV19 to TRBJ2-1; TRBD2 agrees at 12 bases. The CDR3 runs 18 residues. Germline CDR1 reads LNHDA; CDR2 reads SQIVND (reference sequence). V lost 5 bases and J lost 3; bases outside the gene matches: 11. This chain's CDR3 is CASSPHPGLAGSYNEQFF. CDR3 nucleotide sequence: TGTGCCAGTAGTCCTCATCCCGGACTAGCGGGGAGCTACAATGAGCAGTTCTTC.

The V call is TRBV7-2, the J call TRBJ2-5; 7 positions match TRBD1. V dropped 3 bases and J dropped 5; count of bases not matched to a gene: 6. The CDR3 sequence is 14 residues long. The germline V gene encodes CDR1 SGHTA and CDR2 FQGNSA. CDR3: CASSLGQTWETQYF. The CDR3 nucleotides are TGTGCCAGCAGCTTGGGACAGACGTGGGAGACCCAGTACTTC.

This sequence joins TRBV7-9 and TRBJ2-5; possibly TRBD1 for D (6 bases). Looked up from germline, CDR1 is SEHNR and CDR2 is FQNEAQ (reference sequence). The CDR3 contains 14 residues. V lost 4 bases and J lost 6, with 15 bases in between. The CDR3 spells CASSSPRGWKTQYF. CDR3 coding DNA: TGTGCCAGCAGCTCGCCCAGGGGATGGAAGACCCAGTACTTC.

CDR3 coding DNA: TGTGCCAGCAGCCTCCCCCTCCGATTCGGCAATGAGCAGTTCTTC. This sequence encodes CASSLPLRFGNEQFF. V and J are TRBV7-9 and TRBJ2-1, with D unresolved. The germline V gene has CDR1 SEHNR and CDR2 FQNEAQ (reference sequence). V lost 5 bases, J lost 6 bases, and 17 bases lay in between. The CDR3 has 15 residues.

V and J are TRBV5-6 and TRBJ2-2; 10 nucleotides match TRBD2. The J segment lost 6 bases and the V segment lost 4 bases, leaving 12 bases of the junction unmatched. CDR3 length: 17 amino acids. Per germline, CDR1 SGHDT and CDR2 YYEEEE. CDR3: CASSHRLAGYLPGELFF. For the CDR3, the DNA is TGTGCCAGCAGCCATCGACTAGCGGGCTATCTTCCCGGGGAGCTGTTTTTT.

This sequence joins TRBV5-1 and TRBJ2-1; TRBD2 matches at 12 bases. In germline, CDR1 is SGHRS, CDR2 YFSETQ. The CDR3 has 16 amino acids. Germline trimming cut 3 bases from V and 3 bases from J; bases unmatched to any gene: 4. This chain's CDR3 is CASSSSSGRDYNEQFF. The CDR3 coding sequence is TGCGCCAGCAGCTCATCTAGCGGGAGGGACTACAATGAGCAGTTCTTC.

The J gene is TRBJ1-5, the V gene TRBV4-2; D not certain. Germline loops: CDR1 LGHNA, CDR2 YNFKEQ. The CDR3 loop spans 15 amino acids. V lost 1 base, J lost 4 bases, and 11 bases lay in between. CDR3 loop: CASSQVEGVNQPQHF. CDR3 nucleotides: TGTGCCAGCAGCCAAGTCGAGGGAGTGAATCAGCCCCAGCATTTT.

The chain has TRBV6-5 and TRBJ1-1; no firm D call. CDR1 MNHEY and CDR2 SVGAGI come from the germline V gene. The CDR3 runs 13 residues. The germline V and J ends were trimmed by 0 bases and 11 bases, with 13 bases remaining between them. The CDR3: CASSYSGRSSAFF. In nucleotides, the CDR3 is TGTGCCAGCAGTTACTCGGGGAGGAGCTCGGCTTTCTTT.

The chain carries TRBV6-5 and TRBJ2-3; TRBD2 matches at 10 bases. This CDR3 has 12 residues. Germline V CDR1 and CDR2: MNHEY, SVGAGI. V was clipped by 8 bases and J by 11 bases; unmatched bases: 7. The CDR3 protein is CASGPLAGGQYF. DNA of the CDR3: TGTGCCAGCGGGCCGTTAGCGGGAGGGCAGTATTTT.

V gene TRBV7-3 combines with J gene TRBJ1-1; D remains unclear. The CDR3 has 14 amino acids. Germline CDR1 is SGHTA and CDR2 is FQGTGA. V lost 2 bases and J lost 4, with 11 bases in between. The CDR3 spells CASSLVGVGTEAFF. CDR3 coding DNA: TGTGCCAGCAGCTTAGTCGGGGTTGGCACTGAAGCTTTCTTT.

The J gene is TRBJ2-2, the V gene TRBV10-1; D is perhaps TRBD2 (5 bases). The CDR3 sequence is 14 residues long. Germline-derived CDR1 and CDR2 are WNHNN and SYGVQD (reference sequence). The ends were cut back, 5 bases at V and 1 base at J, with 8 bases in the middle. The CDR3 region is CASSWSGNTGELFF. CDR3 in DNA: TGCGCCAGCAGTTGGAGCGGGAACACCGGGGAGCTGTTTTTT.

The V call is TRBV6-5, the J call TRBJ2-1; possible D gene TRBD2, 6 bases. The CDR3 totals 15 residues. Germline CDR1 reads MNHEY; CDR2 reads SVGAGI. The ends were cut back, 0 bases at V and 7 bases at J, with 13 bases in the middle. Here the CDR3 DNA reads TGTGCCAGCAGTTACTCCCTCGGGAGCTGGAATGAGCAGTTCTTC. It yields the protein CASSYSLGSWNEQFF.

The V gene is TRBV9, the J gene TRBJ2-1; TRBD2 aligns across 7 bases. CDR3 size: 18 residues. V trimming: 1 base; J trimming: 2 bases; junction bases outside the gene matches: 12. The germline V gene has CDR1 SGDLS and CDR2 YYNGEE. The CDR3 here is CASSVPTGGGKTYNEQFF. The CDR3 coding sequence is TGTGCCAGCAGCGTACCCACAGGCGGGGGTAAAACCTACAATGAGCAGTTCTTC. The complete variable domain, with remaining parts taken from reference TRBV9 and TRBJ2-1, reads DSGVTQTPKHLITATGQRVTLRCSPRSGDLSVYWYQQSLDQGLQFLIQYYNGEERAKGNILERFSAQQFPDLHSELNLSSLELGDSALYFCASSVPTGGGKTYNEQFFGPGTRLTVL.

The J gene is TRBJ1-2, the V gene TRBV7-9; D call uncertain. Germline V gene data show CDR1 as SEHNR and CDR2 as FQNEAQ (reference sequence). The ends were cut back, 5 bases at V and 1 base at J, with 17 bases in the middle. The CDR3 spans 16 residues. The CDR3 region is CASSLDYSYYNYGYTF. The CDR3 DNA is TGTGCCAGCAGCCTGGACTACTCCTACTATAACTATGGCTACACCTTC. Drawing the rest from reference TRBV7-9 and TRBJ1-2, the complete variable domain is DTGVSQNPRHKITKRGQNVTFRCDPISEHNRLYWYRQTLGQGPEFLTYFQNEAQLEKSRLLSDRFSAERPKGSFSTLEIQRTEQGDSAMYLCASSLDYSYYNYGYTFGSGTRLTVV.

This sequence joins TRBV7-8 and TRBJ1-1; D not certain. Per germline, CDR1 SGHVS and CDR2 FQNEAQ. Between the trimmed V and J ends, which lost 1 base and 4 bases, there was a span of 7 bases. The length of the CDR3 is 13 residues. The CDR3 DNA is TGTGCCAGCAGCTTAGGGGCACTCACTGAAGCTTTCTTT. Translated, it gives CASSLGALTEAFF. Drawing the rest from reference TRBV7-8 and TRBJ1-1, the complete variable domain is GAGVSQSPRYKVAKRGQDVALRCDPISGHVSLFWYQQALGQGPEFLTYFQNEAQLDKSGLPSDRFFAERPEGSVSTLKIQRTQQEDSAVYLCASSLGALTEAFFGQGTRLTVV.

The chain couples TRBV19 to TRBJ1-3, with D tentatively TRBD1 (6 bases). Germline V gene lookup returns CDR1 LNHDA and CDR2 SQIVND (reference sequence). The CDR3 is made up of 13 amino acids. V lost 7 bases, J lost 9 bases, and 16 bases lay in between. DNA for the CDR3: TGTGCCAGTACCTCGGACAGACTCAGCACCATATATTTT. Protein product: CASTSDRLSTIYF.

Comment on this clone: Different DNA sequences within this sample yield the same CDR3. The chain links TRBV7-9 to TRBJ1-6, with 7 bases aligning to TRBD1. CDR3 length: 14 amino acids. J was trimmed by 8 bases and V by 5 bases; bases with no gene match: 6. Germline loops: CDR1 SEHNR, CDR2 FQNEAQ (reference sequence). CDR3 sequence: CASSLGGGDSPLHF. The CDR3 region has the DNA TGTGCCAGCAGCCTAGGAGGGGGCGATTCACCCCTCCACTTT.

The rearrangement joins TRBV30 to TRBJ1-6, with D uncertain. The CDR3 covers 15 residues. V gave up 3 bases and J gave up 0 bases, with 9 bases separating them. Germline V gene data show CDR1 as GTSNPN and CDR2 as SVGIG (reference sequence). This CDR3 is CAWSDLSSYNSPLHF. The DNA for the CDR3 is TGTGCCTGGAGCGACTTGAGCTCCTATAATTCACCCCTCCACTTT.

This chain uses TRBV11-2 with TRBJ2-1, with D hard to call. This CDR3 is 13 amino acids long. From germline, CDR1 is SGHAT and CDR2 FQNNGV. Trimming took 3 bases from V and 8 from J, leaving 11 bases between them. CDR3 protein: CASSFIPGDEQFF. The CDR3 region has the DNA TGTGCCAGCAGCTTCATCCCAGGCGATGAGCAGTTCTTC.

CDR3 DNA sequence: TGCGCCAGCAGCTTGGGGGGCCCTAGCGGGATATTGGGAGATACGCAGTATTTT. It yields the protein CASSLGGPSGILGDTQYF. This chain connects TRBV5-1 to TRBJ2-3, with TRBD2 matching 9 bases. V lost 0 bases, J lost 5 bases, and 13 bases stayed unmatched. Germline V lookup: CDR1 SGHRS, CDR2 YFSETQ. There are 18 residues in the CDR3.

This chain connects TRBV15 to TRBJ1-6, with 10 bases lining up with TRBD1. The CDR3 contains 16 residues. The V gene's germline CDR1 is LNHNV and CDR2 YYDKDF (reference sequence). Losses at the gene ends were 3 bases for V and 10 bases for J; bases not matched to a gene: 9. The CDR3 coding sequence is TGTGCCACCAGCAGGCTTGGCGGGACAGGGGACTCACCCCTCCACTTT. Its protein product is CATSRLGGTGDSPLHF.